This TCR beta chain stems from a study of cytomegalovirus exposure and HLA in healthy donors. This CDR3 has 14 residues. Germline CDR1 MNHNY, CDR2 SVGAGI (reference sequence). Germline trimming cut 6 bases from V and 5 bases from J; bases unmatched to any gene: 7. The data were produced by immunoSEQ multiplex PCR, yet TCRdb's version contains in-frame clones alone and is incomplete. The table shows tens of thousands of clones, with roughly nine tenths occurring only once. The receptor comes from a man aged 18 to 30 in good health and CMV-seronegative. Sequencing input: PBMCs. The chain joins TRBV6-6 to TRBJ1-2; TRBD1 aligns across 9 bases. The CDR3, as DNA: TGTGCCAGCAGAGACCGGGACAGGGAGTATGGCTACACCTTC. This codes for CASRDRDREYGYTF.